This T cell receptor (beta chain) emerged from a study of blood T cells in healthy people across ages (dated by TCRdb to the mid-2010s). About the study as a whole: In model experiments, template switching captured roughly one uniquely barcoded TCR beta cDNA molecule for every two T cells. Using deep sequencing normalized with unique cDNA molecular identifiers, the study measured how TCR beta repertoire diversity changes with age. The donors were divided into four age groups: young (average approximately 17 years), middle-aged (roughly 42), aged (approximately 59) and long-lived (about 90). Donors of different ages were randomly distributed across sequencing lanes to avoid experimental bias. Using the same blood draw, the study looked at two additional independent replicas of 1 million unique cDNA reads for two donors, one aged 18 to 30 and the other aged 80 or older. The full study reports these points: Estimates of total diversity based on one million sequenced T cells were regarded as lower bounds and as underestimates. Because donor CMV infection status was unknown, age-related changes in expanded clonotypes were potentially confounded. Compared with the aged group, more naive CD4+ T cells, fewer expanded clones and increased TCR diversity were shown by the long-lived group, suggesting age selection. Conclusive comparison of naive and antigen-experienced compartments was prevented by the profiling of bulk unsorted PBMCs. As age increased, observed TCR beta diversity per million T cells dropped in a roughly linear way, and a significant reduction was already evident by age about 40. A strong correlation was found between observed TCR beta diversity and the percentage of naive T cells measured by flow cytometry.

The protocol used for the library was 5' RACE. Sequenced using an Illumina HiSeq 2500. A second about 7 to 12 cycle PCR used a sample-barcoded 5' primer and a J-beta primer mix. Each TCR beta cDNA molecule received a unique molecular identifier from a template-switch 5' adaptor carrying 12 random nucleotides. Each sample yielded at least 2.5 million CDR3-containing paired-end reads. All of the RNA was converted into first-strand cDNA using the Mint cDNA synthesis kit, with a TRBC-specific oligonucleotide serving as the primer. Following uracil-DNA glycosylase treatment, a first 18-cycle PCR with universal primers M1SS and BC2_uni_R was performed on all cDNA. On the study's bioinformatics: Each sample was normalized by randomly selecting 1 million high-quality reads, each carrying a distinct molecular identifier. Reads with shared molecular identifiers were discarded instead of being binned into consensus sequences. MiTCR, run with a Q25 quality threshold and the strictest error-elimination algorithm, handled CDR3 identification, clonotype clustering and error correction. A nonparametric unseen species model with Euler transformation was used to estimate lower-bound total TCR beta diversity. Using fastp at Q25 and MiXCR, TCRdb reprocessed the public reads and kept productive beta chains. One record per CDR3 amino acid sequence lists the most common genes and DNA. These V and J calls derive from TCRdb rather than the authors' analysis. In this sample the table shows roughly 800,000 distinct CDR3 sequences, more than 45% of which occur a single time. Jointly, the top ten make up roughly 22% of the sample.

A word on this clonotype: Its antigen is currently not known. Base qualities are not recorded, but no much larger clone differs from it by a single base.

Cut back by 0 bases and 3 bases, the V and J ends lie 12 bases apart. Based on the germline V gene, the CDR1 and CDR2 sequences are MNHEY and SVGEGT. The CDR3 starts with the cysteine, ends with the phenylalanine, and has 15 residues. Only the CDR3 portion is preserved as DNA: 45 bases, with reading frame beginning at the first base. Systemically healthy Caucasian individuals from Russia, 39 in total and aged about 6 to 100 years, were included as donors. Each donor gave about 11 milliliters of peripheral blood, drawn into EDTA-treated Vacutainer tubes. Ficoll-Paque density-gradient centrifugation was used to isolate PBMCs, with at least 6.5 million per sample. Total RNA was extracted from PBMCs with Trizol reagent, with at least 5 micrograms obtained per sample. For every donor, an aliquot of PBMCs went through flow cytometry to measure the percentages of naive CD45RAhigh/CD27high T cells.

The chain is assembled from TRBV6-2 or TRBV6-3 and TRBJ2-7; the D gene lacks a confident call. This TCR derives from a young man in good health. Sequencing was carried out using blood. The nucleotides read TGTGCCAGCAGTTACTCGACACCGTTGGGCTACGAGCAGTACTTC. Its product reads: CASSYSTPLGYEQYF.